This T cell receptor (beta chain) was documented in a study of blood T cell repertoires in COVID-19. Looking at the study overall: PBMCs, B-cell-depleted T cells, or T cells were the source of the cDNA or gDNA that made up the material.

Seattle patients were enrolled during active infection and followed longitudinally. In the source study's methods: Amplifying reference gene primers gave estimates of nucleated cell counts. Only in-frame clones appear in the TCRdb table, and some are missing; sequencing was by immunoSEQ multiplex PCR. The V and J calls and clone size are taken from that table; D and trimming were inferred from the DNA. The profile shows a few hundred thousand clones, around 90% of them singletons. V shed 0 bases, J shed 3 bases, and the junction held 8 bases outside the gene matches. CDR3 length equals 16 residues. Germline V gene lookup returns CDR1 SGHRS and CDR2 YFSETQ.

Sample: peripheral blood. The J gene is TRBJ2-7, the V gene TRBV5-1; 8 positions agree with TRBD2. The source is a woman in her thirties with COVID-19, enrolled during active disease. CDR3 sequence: CASSLASAGVGYEQYF. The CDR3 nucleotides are TGCGCCAGCAGCTTGGCCTCAGCGGGAGTGGGCTACGAGCAGTACTTC. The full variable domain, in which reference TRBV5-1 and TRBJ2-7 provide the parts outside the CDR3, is KAGVTQTPRYLIKTRGQQVTLSCSPISGHRSVSWYQQTPGQGLQFLFEYFSETQRNKGNFPGRFSGRQFSNSRSEMNVSTLELGDSALYLCASSLASAGVGYEQYFGPGTRLTVT.